Described below is a single T cell receptor beta chain sequence and its context. These data belong to a study of blood T cell repertoires in COVID-19. For the study at large: Researchers got acute and convalescent COVID-19 samples from the United States, Italy and Spain. Sample material is recorded as cDNA or gDNA derived from T cells, B-cell-depleted T cells, or PBMCs.

Original analysis: Amplification with reference gene primers provided the estimates of nucleated cell counts. The protocol was immunoSEQ multiplex PCR, while the TCRdb copy is restricted to in-frame clones and leaves out a portion. That table supplies the V and J calls and clone size; D and trimming were determined from the DNA. The sample carries tens of thousands of clones, about 88% recorded once. The CDR3 is 14 residues long. Unmatched junction bases numbered 9, after V lost 6 bases and J lost 7 bases. Germline CDR1 MDHEN, CDR2 SYDVKM. The chain links TRBV28 to TRBJ1-2, with 9 bases aligning to TRBD1. The clonotype originates from a woman older than 75 with active COVID-19. Sequencing was carried out using peripheral blood. The CDR3 region is CASSPTGGAFGYTF. CDR3 coding DNA: TGTGCCAGCAGCCCCACAGGGGGCGCGTTTGGCTACACCTTC.